What follows is one T cell receptor beta chain and its context. This sample stems from a study of STAT5B mutations in CD4+ large granular lymphocyte leukemia. From germline, CDR1 is ENHRY and CDR2 SYGVKD. V trimming: 4 bases; J trimming: 6 bases; junction bases outside the gene matches: 12. This CDR3 has 16 residues. Produced via immunoSEQ multiplex PCR; TCRdb's table is partial and in-frame only. The sample has 20,000 or so clones; about 88% are singletons. The sequence derives from a human donor in good health. Sequencing was done on a sample of CD4+ T cells from blood buffy coats. The chain couples TRBV10-3 to TRBJ1-2; TRBD1 aligns across 9 bases. This CDR3 is CAISVSAGQGKDGYTF. The CDR3 region has the DNA TGTGCCATCAGTGTTTCAGCGGGACAGGGTAAGGATGGCTACACCTTC.